This T cell receptor (beta chain) appears in the sequencing data of a study of blood T cell repertoires in COVID-19. Study-level background: Spain, Italy and the United States supplied samples that represented acute and convalescent COVID-19.

Clones were sequenced by immunoSEQ multiplex PCR, and TCRdb holds only the in-frame ones, with some missing. The table has about 280,000 clones, approximately 91% seen once. Germline V gives CDR1 DFQATT, CDR2 SNEGSKA (reference sequence). The CDR3 is 16 amino acids. V lost 3 bases and J lost 5, with 20 bases in between. Everyone who took part was roughly 18 to 90 years old, and they came from 24 US areas. The study assigned cohorts using participant-reported clinical history. The V call is TRBV20-1, the J call TRBJ2-1; TRBD1 is a possible D gene (6 bases). The source is a woman aged 25-40 years who had recovered from COVID-19. The sample was PBMCs or T cells enriched from blood (not recorded which). The CDR3 loop reads CSASDYRTVVDNEQFF. The CDR3 DNA follows: TGCAGTGCTAGTGACTACCGGACAGTGGTGGACAATGAGCAGTTCTTC.